Below, 14 T cell receptor beta chains from the same sample are listed, as sequenced in a study of blood T cells in healthy people across ages. With a J-beta primer mix and a sample-barcoded 5' primer, a second PCR ran about 7 to 12 cycles. TCRdb processed the 5' RACE reads anew with MiXCR; each CDR3 protein has one entry. The sample gives about 800,000 distinct CDR3 sequences, 25% of which show up once; under 4.5% is in the top ten. These data were likewise used in another study, on T cells of mothers and their children.

Sequenced sample: blood. Receptors were obtained from a boy aged 5-17 years in good health.

The V call is TRBV29-1, the J call TRBJ2-3; 12 bases match TRBD2. Germline values: CDR1 SQVTM, CDR2 ANQGSEA. Germline trimming cut 3 bases from V and 0 bases from J; bases unmatched to any gene: 4. The CDR3 sequence is 16 residues long. As DNA, the CDR3 is TGCAGCGTTGACGGACTAGCGGGACAAAGCACAGATACGCAGTATTTT. Encoded protein: CSVDGLAGQSTDTQYF.

V gene TRBV15 combines with J gene TRBJ1-4; no firm D call. V lost 1 base, J lost 4 bases, and 10 bases lay in between. This CDR3 comprises 15 residues. CDR1 and CDR2 from the germline V gene are LNHNV and YYDKDF (reference sequence). CDR3 coding DNA: TGTGCCACCAGCAGAGGCGGCGGAGTTAATGAAAAACTGTTTTTT. This translates into CATSRGGGVNEKLFF.

The chain is built from TRBV20-1 and TRBJ2-1, with D perhaps TRBD1 (6 bases). There are 13 residues in the CDR3. Germline CDR1 and CDR2: DFQATT and SNEGSKA (reference sequence). The CDR3 protein is CSHYSGEGNEQFF. CDR3 coding DNA: TGCAGCCATTACTCAGGGGAAGGCAATGAGCAGTTCTTC.

This clonotype has more than one count but fewer than ten. The chain links TRBV14 to TRBJ2-2, with 9 bases matching TRBD1. The CDR3 is 15 amino acids. The germline V gene has CDR1 SGHDN and CDR2 FVKESK. Trimming cost V 4 bases and J 2 bases; bases outside gene matches: 2. The CDR3 DNA reads TGTGCCAGCAGCCGGGACAGGGTTAACACCGGGGAGCTGTTTTTT. Translation gives CASSRDRVNTGELFF.

The chain has TRBV20-1 and TRBJ2-1; D perhaps matches TRBD2 (6 bases). The tail of the sequence fits TRBJ2-7 better, so the J call may be wrong. This CDR3 comprises 13 residues. Looked up from germline, CDR1 is DFQATT and CDR2 is SNEGSKA (reference sequence). CDR3 bases: TGCAGTGCTTTCGGGACTCTTCCCTACGAGCAGTACTTC. Its protein product is CSAFGTLPYEQYF.

The rearrangement joins TRBV15 to TRBJ2-4; maybe TRBD2 (5 bases). Germline V gene data show CDR1 as LNHNV and CDR2 as YYDKDF (reference sequence). The CDR3 is made up of 16 amino acids. V gave up 1 base and J gave up 9 bases, with 19 bases separating them. As DNA, the CDR3 is TGTGCCACCAGCAGAGGTCTAGCTGGGCCCTTAGGCATTCAGTACTTC. Translated: CATSRGLAGPLGIQYF.

This chain connects TRBV7-9 to TRBJ2-1; the D gene is possibly TRBD2 (5 bases). The germline V and J ends were trimmed by 0 bases and 9 bases, with 15 bases remaining between them. The CDR3 runs 15 residues. CDR1 SEHNR and CDR2 FQNEAQ come from the germline V gene (reference sequence). The CDR3 reads CASSLAVVTNGEQFF. CDR3 sequence (DNA): TGTGCCAGCAGCTTAGCGGTGGTGACTAATGGTGAGCAGTTCTTC.

This chain connects TRBV7-2 to TRBJ1-2; D gene uncertain. The CDR3 has 14 residues. CDR1 and CDR2 from the germline V gene are SGHTA and FQGNSA. Trimming shortened V by 5 bases and J by 1 base, and 11 bases separated the two germline ends. This chain's CDR3 is CASSQSRLNYGYTF. The CDR3 DNA sequence: TGTGCCAGCAGCCAAAGCCGGCTTAACTATGGCTACACCTTC. Drawing the rest from reference TRBV7-2 and TRBJ1-2, the complete variable domain is GAGVSQSPSNKVTEKGKDVELRCDPISGHTALYWYRQSLGQGLEFLIYFQGNSAPDKSGLPSDRFSAERTGGSVSTLTIQRTQQEDSAVYLCASSQSRLNYGYTFGSGTRLTVV.

Written as DNA, the CDR3 is TGTGCCAGCAGCCCGGGACAGGGTAGTATTGAAGCTTTCTTT. Translated: CASSPGQGSIEAFF. This rearrangement joins TRBV6-2 or TRBV6-3 to TRBJ1-1, with 9 bases matching TRBD1. The length of the CDR3 is 14 residues. Germline CDR1 reads MNHEY; CDR2 reads SVGEGT. V shed 6 bases, J shed 7 bases, and the junction held 9 bases outside the gene matches.

This chain joins TRBV20-1 and TRBJ1-4; 7 bases match TRBD1. Trimming at V came to 6 bases and at J to 8 bases, leaving 12 bases not matched to a gene. Germline V gene data show CDR1 as DFQATT and CDR2 as SNEGSKA (reference sequence). The CDR3 contains 14 residues. The CDR3 nucleotides are TGCAGTGCCTTTCACAGGGACAGTGGCGAAAAACTGTTTTTT. It encodes CSAFHRDSGEKLFF.

This clonotype was found a few times. This chain connects TRBV29-1 to TRBJ1-2, with unresolved D. In germline, CDR1 is SQVTM, CDR2 ANQGSEA. The CDR3 consists of 14 residues. The ends were cut back, 6 bases at V and 4 bases at J, with 18 bases in the middle. CDR3 coding DNA: TGCAGCGTGAAAAGACGGGGAATTCTCTATGGCTACACCTTC. Translating it yields CSVKRRGILYGYTF.

V and J are TRBV7-2 and TRBJ2-1, with TRBD2 identical over 9 bases. Germline trimming cut 2 bases from V and 8 bases from J; bases unmatched to any gene: 7. The germline V gene has CDR1 SGHTA and CDR2 FQGNSA. The CDR3 covers 15 residues. The CDR3 sequence is CASSLRWTSVHEQFF. The CDR3 DNA sequence: TGTGCCAGCAGCTTACGATGGACTAGCGTCCATGAGCAGTTCTTC.

The chain employs TRBV7-9 and TRBJ1-4, with TRBD1 as a possible D gene (6 bases). The CDR3 sequence is 16 residues long. V was cut by 4 bases and J by 5 bases, with 17 bases left in between. The germline V gene encodes CDR1 SEHNR and CDR2 FQNEAQ (reference sequence). This CDR3 reads CASSSTDGRGNEKLFF. CDR3 DNA sequence: TGTGCCAGCAGCTCAACGGACGGGAGGGGGAATGAAAAACTGTTTTTT. Looking up the rest from reference TRBV7-9 and TRBJ1-4 gives the full variable domain: DTGVSQNPRHKITKRGQNVTFRCDPISEHNRLYWYRQTLGQGPEFLTYFQNEAQLEKSRLLSDRFSAERPKGSFSTLEIQRTEQGDSAMYLCASSSTDGRGNEKLFFGSGTQLSVL.

V is TRBV2 and J is TRBJ2-1; TRBD2 agrees at 10 bases. The trim removed 3 bases at V and 9 bases at J, leaving 11 bases unmatched. The germline gives CDR1 SNHLY, CDR2 FYNNEI. The CDR3 runs to 16 residues. CDR3 sequence: CASSDERGGHYSEQFF. Here the CDR3 DNA reads TGTGCCAGCAGTGACGAGCGGGGGGGCCATTATAGTGAGCAGTTCTTC.